This T cell receptor beta chain was observed in a study of cytomegalovirus exposure and HLA in healthy donors. Assay: immunoSEQ multiplex PCR; the TCRdb copy retains only in-frame clones and omits some. In the table there are more than 300,000 clones, 80% to 90% of which are singletons. From germline, CDR1 is MNHNS and CDR2 SASEGT. The CDR3 spans 14 residues. Trimming removed 4 bases from V and 7 bases from J; junction bases left unmatched: 8. The study's findings and limits: Per published reports, the classifier diagnosed cytomegalovirus status with high specificity and sensitivity. Whilst most TCR sequences proved rare, a subset of public TCRs occurred across many donors.

In this sample, this clone turned up once. Its antigen is unidentified. This TCR came from a woman between 18 and 29 years old in good health and CMV-seronegative. This sequence joins TRBV6-1 and TRBJ2-7; 9 positions agree with TRBD1. Sequencing was carried out using PBMCs. The CDR3 region has the DNA TGTGCCAGCAGTGGGGGGACAGGGAGCAGGGAGCAGTACTTC. Protein: CASSGGTGSREQYF.